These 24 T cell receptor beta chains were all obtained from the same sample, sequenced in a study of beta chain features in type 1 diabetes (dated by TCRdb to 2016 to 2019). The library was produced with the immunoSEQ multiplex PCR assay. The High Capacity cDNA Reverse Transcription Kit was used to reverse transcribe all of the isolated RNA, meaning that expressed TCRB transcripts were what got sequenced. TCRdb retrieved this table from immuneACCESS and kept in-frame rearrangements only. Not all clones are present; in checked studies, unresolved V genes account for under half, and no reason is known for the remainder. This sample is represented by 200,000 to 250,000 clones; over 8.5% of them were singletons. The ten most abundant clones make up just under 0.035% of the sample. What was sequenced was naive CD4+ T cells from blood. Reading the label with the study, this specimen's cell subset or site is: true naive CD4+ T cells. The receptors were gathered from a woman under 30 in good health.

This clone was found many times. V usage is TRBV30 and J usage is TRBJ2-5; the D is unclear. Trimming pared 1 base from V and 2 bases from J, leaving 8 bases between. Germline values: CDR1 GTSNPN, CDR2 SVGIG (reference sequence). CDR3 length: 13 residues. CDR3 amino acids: CAWSEQLQETQYF. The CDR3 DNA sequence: TGTGCCTGGAGTGAACAGTTACAAGAGACCCAGTACTTC.

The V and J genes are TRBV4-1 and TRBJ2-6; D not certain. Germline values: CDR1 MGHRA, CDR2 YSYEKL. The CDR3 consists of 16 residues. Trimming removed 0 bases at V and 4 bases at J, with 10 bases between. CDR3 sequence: CASSQDTERGANVLTF. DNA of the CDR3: TGCGCCAGCAGCCAAGATACTGAGCGCGGGGCCAACGTCCTGACTTTC.

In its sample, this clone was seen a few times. CDR3 protein: CASSDLLAGVDEQFF. CDR3 in DNA: TGTGCCAGCAGTGACCTTCTAGCGGGAGTGGATGAGCAGTTCTTC. The V call is TRBV2, the J call TRBJ2-1; 10 bases are a match to TRBD2. Germline V lookup: CDR1 SNHLY, CDR2 FYNNEI. This CDR3 region has 15 residues. The V segment lost 3 bases and the J segment 8 bases; nucleotides outside the gene matches: 7.

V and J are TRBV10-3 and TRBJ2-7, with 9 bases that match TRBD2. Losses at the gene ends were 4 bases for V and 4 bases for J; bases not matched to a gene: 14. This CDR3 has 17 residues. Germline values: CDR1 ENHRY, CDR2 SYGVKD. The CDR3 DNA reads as TGTGCCATCAGTGTGGGGCTAGCGGGATCCTACGGGTACGAGCAGTACTTC. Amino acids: CAISVGLAGSYGYEQYF.

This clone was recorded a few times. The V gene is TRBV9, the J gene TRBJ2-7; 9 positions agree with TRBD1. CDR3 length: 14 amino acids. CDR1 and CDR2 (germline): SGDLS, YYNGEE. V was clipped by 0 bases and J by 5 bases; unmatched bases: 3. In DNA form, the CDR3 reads TGTGCCAGCAGCGTAGGACAGGGGGGCCACGAGCAGTACTTC. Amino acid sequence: CASSVGQGGHEQYF.

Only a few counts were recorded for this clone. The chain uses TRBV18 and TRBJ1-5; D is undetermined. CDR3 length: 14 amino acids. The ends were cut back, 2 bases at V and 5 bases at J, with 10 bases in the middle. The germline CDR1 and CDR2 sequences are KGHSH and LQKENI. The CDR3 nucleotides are TGTGCCAGCTCACCATTGTCGGCGGATCAGCCCCAGCATTTT. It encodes CASSPLSADQPQHF.

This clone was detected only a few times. As DNA, the CDR3 is TGTGCCAGCAGCGTAGGCGGGGTACAGATGAACACTGAAGCTTTCTTT. This gives the protein CASSVGGVQMNTEAFF. The V and J genes are TRBV9 and TRBJ1-1; D not certain. The V and J ends lost 0 bases and 0 bases respectively, with 12 bases between them. Germline V gene data show CDR1 as SGDLS and CDR2 as YYNGEE. CDR3 length: 16 amino acids.

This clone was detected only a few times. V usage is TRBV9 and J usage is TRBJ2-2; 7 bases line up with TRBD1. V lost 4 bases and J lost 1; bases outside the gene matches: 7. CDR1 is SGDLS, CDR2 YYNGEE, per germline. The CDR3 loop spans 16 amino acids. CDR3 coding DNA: TGTGCCAGCAGCACTCGCCGGACAGGGAACACCGGGGAGCTGTTTTTT. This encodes CASSTRRTGNTGELFF.

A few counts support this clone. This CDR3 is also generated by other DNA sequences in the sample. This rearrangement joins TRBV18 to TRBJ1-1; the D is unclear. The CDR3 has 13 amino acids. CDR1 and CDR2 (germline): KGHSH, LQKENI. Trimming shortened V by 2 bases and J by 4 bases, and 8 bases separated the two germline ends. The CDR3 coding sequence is TGTGCCAGCTCACCAGCGCGGGGCACTGAAGCTTTCTTT. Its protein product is CASSPARGTEAFF.

The CDR3 DNA follows: TGTGCCAGCAGTCTCCAGCGGGGCCCTTACAATGAGCAGTTCTTC. This gives the protein CASSLQRGPYNEQFF. This sequence joins TRBV28 and TRBJ2-1; 7 positions agree with TRBD2. The trim removed 5 bases at V and 4 bases at J, leaving 8 bases unmatched. The CDR3 is 15 residues long. Germline V gene lookup returns CDR1 MDHEN and CDR2 SYDVKM. Variable domain in full (rest from reference TRBV28 and TRBJ2-1): DVKVTQSSRYLVKRTGEKVFLECVQDMDHENMFWYRQDPGLGLRLIYFSYDVKMKEKGDIPEGYSVSREKKERFSLILESASTNQTSMYLCASSLQRGPYNEQFFGPGTRLTVL.

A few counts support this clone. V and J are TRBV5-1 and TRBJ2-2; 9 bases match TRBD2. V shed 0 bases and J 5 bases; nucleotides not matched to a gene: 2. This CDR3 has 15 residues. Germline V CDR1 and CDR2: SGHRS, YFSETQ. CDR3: CASSLVAGDTGELFF. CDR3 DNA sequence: TGCGCCAGCAGCTTGGTAGCGGGGGATACCGGGGAGCTGTTTTTT. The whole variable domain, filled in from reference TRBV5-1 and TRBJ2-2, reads KAGVTQTPRYLIKTRGQQVTLSCSPISGHRSVSWYQQTPGQGLQFLFEYFSETQRNKGNFPGRFSGRQFSNSRSEMNVSTLELGDSALYLCASSLVAGDTGELFFGEGSRLTVL.

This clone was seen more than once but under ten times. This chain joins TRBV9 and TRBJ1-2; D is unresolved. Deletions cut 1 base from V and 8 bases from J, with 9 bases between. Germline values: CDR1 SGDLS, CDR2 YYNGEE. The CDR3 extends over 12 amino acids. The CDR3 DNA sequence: TGTGCCAGCAGCGTACGAGTCTCGGGCTACACCTTC. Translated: CASSVRVSGYTF.

CDR3 DNA: TGCGCCAGCAGCAGCCCAGGACAGACTAATGAAAAACTGTTTTTT. Translation: CASSSPGQTNEKLFF. This rearrangement joins TRBV4-1 to TRBJ1-4, with TRBD1 as a possible D gene (6 bases). The CDR3 is 15 amino acids. Germline values: CDR1 MGHRA, CDR2 YSYEKL. Trimming stripped 5 bases from V and 2 bases from J, with 12 bases between.

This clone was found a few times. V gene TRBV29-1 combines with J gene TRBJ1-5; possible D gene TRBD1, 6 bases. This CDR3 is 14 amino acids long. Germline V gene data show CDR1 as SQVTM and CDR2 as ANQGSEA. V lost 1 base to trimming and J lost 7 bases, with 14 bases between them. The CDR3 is CSVEVGGPGQPQHF. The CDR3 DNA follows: TGCAGCGTTGAAGTCGGGGGGCCTGGACAGCCCCAGCATTTT. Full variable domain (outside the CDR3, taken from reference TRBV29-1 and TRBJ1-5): SAVISQKPSRDICQRGTSLTIQCQVDSQVTMMFWYRQQPGQSLTLIATANQGSEATYESGFVIDKFPISRPNLTFSTLTVSNMSPEDSSIYLCSVEVGGPGQPQHFGDGTRLSIL.

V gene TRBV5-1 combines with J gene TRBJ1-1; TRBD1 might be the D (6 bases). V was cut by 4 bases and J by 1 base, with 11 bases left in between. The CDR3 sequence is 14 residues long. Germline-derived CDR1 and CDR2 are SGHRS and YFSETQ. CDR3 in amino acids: CASSPGQRNTEAFF. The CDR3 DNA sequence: TGCGCCAGCAGCCCTGGACAGAGGAACACTGAAGCTTTCTTT.

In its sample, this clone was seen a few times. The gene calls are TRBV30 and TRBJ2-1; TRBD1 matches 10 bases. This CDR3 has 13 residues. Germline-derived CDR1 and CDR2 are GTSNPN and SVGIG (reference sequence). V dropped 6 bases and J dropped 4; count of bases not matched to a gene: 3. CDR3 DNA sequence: TGTGCCTGCGGGACAGGGGTATACAATGAGCAGTTCTTC. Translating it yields CACGTGVYNEQFF.

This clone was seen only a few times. CDR3 nucleotides: TGTGCCAGCAGTTTCATGACAGGGGGCCACGAGCAGTACTTC. Its translation is CASSFMTGGHEQYF. The chain joins TRBV28 to TRBJ2-7, with 10 bases lining up with TRBD1. V trimming: 3 bases; J trimming: 5 bases; junction bases outside the gene matches: 4. Germline-derived CDR1 and CDR2 are MDHEN and SYDVKM. CDR3 length: 14 residues.

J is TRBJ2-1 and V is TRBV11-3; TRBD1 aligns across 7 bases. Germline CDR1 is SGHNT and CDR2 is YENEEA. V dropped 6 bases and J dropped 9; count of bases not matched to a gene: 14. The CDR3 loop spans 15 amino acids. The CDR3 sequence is CASSLTGAEGGEQFF. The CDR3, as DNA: TGTGCCAGCAGTCTAACAGGGGCCGAGGGTGGTGAGCAGTTCTTC.

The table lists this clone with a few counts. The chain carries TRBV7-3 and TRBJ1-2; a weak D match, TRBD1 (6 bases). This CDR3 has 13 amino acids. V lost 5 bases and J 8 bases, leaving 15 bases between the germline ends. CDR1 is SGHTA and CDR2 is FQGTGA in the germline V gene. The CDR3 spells CASSISGGQGYTF. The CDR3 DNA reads TGTGCCAGCAGCATAAGTGGGGGCCAGGGCTACACCTTC.

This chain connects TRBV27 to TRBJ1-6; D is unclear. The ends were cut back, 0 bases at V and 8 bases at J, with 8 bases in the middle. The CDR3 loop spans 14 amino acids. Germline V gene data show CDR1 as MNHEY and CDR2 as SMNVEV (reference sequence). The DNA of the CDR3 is TGTGCCAGCAGTTTATCTGTCGGTGATTCACCCCTCCACTTT. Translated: CASSLSVGDSPLHF.

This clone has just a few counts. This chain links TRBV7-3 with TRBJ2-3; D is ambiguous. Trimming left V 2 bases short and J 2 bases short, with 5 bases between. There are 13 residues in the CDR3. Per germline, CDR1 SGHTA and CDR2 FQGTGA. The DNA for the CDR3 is TGTGCCAGCAGCTTACCCAACACAGATACGCAGTATTTT. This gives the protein CASSLPNTDTQYF.

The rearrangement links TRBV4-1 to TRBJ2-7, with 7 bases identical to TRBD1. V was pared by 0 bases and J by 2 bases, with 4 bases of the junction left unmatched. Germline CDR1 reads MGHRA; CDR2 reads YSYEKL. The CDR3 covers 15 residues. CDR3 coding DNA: TGCGCCAGCAGCCAAGATATGGGACAGACCTACGAGCAGTACTTC. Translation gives CASSQDMGQTYEQYF.

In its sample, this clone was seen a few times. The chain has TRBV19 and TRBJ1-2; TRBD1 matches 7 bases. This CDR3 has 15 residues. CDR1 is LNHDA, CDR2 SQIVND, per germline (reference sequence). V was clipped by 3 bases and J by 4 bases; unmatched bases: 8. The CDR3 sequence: CASSIPGTALYGYTF. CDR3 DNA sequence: TGTGCCAGTAGTATCCCCGGGACAGCTCTCTATGGCTACACCTTC.

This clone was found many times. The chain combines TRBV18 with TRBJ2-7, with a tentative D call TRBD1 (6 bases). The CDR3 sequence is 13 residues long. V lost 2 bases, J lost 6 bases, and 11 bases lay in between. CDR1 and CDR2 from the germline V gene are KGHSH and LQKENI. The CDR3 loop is CASSPSRGVEQYF. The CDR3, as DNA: TGTGCCAGCTCACCATCCAGGGGCGTCGAGCAGTACTTC. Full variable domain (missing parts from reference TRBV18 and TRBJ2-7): NAGVMQNPRHLVRRRGQEARLRCSPMKGHSHVYWYRQLPEEGLKFMVYLQKENIIDESGMPKERFSAEFPKEGPSILRIQQVVRGDSAAYFCASSPSRGVEQYFGPGTRLTVT.